The TCR beta chain described here comes from a study of T cell responses to AZD1222 COVID-19 vaccine. Study-wide results and limits: Just a handful of AZD1222 recipients tested seropositive at baseline.

Clones were read by immunoSEQ multiplex PCR, and TCRdb kept only the in-frame ones, dropping some. The sample has about 150,000 clones, 91% seen once; the top ten hold over 1.1%. For this clone: The antigen remains undetermined.

V was shortened by 4 bases and J by 5 bases, with 17 bases between the two germline ends. Germline values: CDR1 MNHEY, CDR2 SVGAGI. This CDR3 is built from 15 residues. The chain uses TRBV6-5 and TRBJ1-1; D might be TRBD1 (6 bases). The sequencing used peripheral blood, collected on day 0 of AZD1222 vaccination. This TCR was sampled from an adult in good health. The chain's CDR3 is CASSSSGGGETEAFF. The CDR3 region has the DNA TGTGCCAGCAGTTCCTCGGGGGGGGGCGAGACTGAAGCTTTCTTT.